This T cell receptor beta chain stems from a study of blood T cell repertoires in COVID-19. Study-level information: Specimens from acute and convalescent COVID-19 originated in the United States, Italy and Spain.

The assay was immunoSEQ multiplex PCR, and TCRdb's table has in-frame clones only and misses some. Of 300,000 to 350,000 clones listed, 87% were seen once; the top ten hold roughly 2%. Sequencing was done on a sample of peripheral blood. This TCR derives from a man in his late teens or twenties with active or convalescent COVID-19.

The CDR3 is CASSYHDRVGHEQYF. Written as DNA, the CDR3 is TGTGCCAGCAGCTACCATGACAGGGTGGGCCACGAGCAGTACTTC. The rearrangement joins TRBV21-1 to TRBJ2-7; no DNA check was done on the table's D call, TRBD1. TRBV21-1 is listed as a pseudogene. The CDR3 extends over 15 amino acids.